The clone carrying this T cell receptor beta chain is labeled as medium-sized. As yet, its antigen is unknown. The V end lost 8 bases, the J end lost 0 bases, and 13 bases lay between the germline ends. Germline CDR1 reads MNHNS; CDR2 reads SASEGT. The CDR3 totals 14 residues. The data are from a study of metastatic and nonmetastatic thyroid tumors. In the study overall: Across peripheral blood and tumor or nodule tissue samples taken from malignant and benign thyroid patients, the repertoires were compared with one another. Points from the study as a whole: Versus benign nodules, malignant thyroid tumors reportedly had significantly higher TCR beta diversity, in blood and tumor.

TCRdb re-analyzed the PCR reads using MiXCR. This sample has under 25,000 clones, with roughly 29% found just once. All patients reached thyroid surgery having received no treatment beforehand. The V call is TRBV6-1, the J call TRBJ2-5; D could derive from TRBD1 or TRBD2 (5 bases each). The receptor comes from a female donor with papillary thyroid cancer or a benign thyroid nodule (not recorded which). Some clones in this sample may be carry-over from other donors' samples. The sequencing sample was made of blood. The CDR3 here is CASPRQGHQETQYF. The CDR3 DNA reads as TGTGCCAGCCCACGCCAGGGACACCAAGAGACCCAGTACTTC.